The next 20 T cell receptor beta chains were all read from a single sample in a study of graft-versus-host responses after intestinal transplantation. No cognate antigen is known for these TCRs. Only in-frame clones appear in the TCRdb table, and some are missing; sequencing was by immunoSEQ multiplex PCR. The sample comprises 130,000 to 150,000 clones, roughly 91% of which are singletons, and 0.19% rests with the top ten. Sequenced here: unstimulated CD4+ T cells sorted from spleen or lymph node cells, sampled before intestinal transplant. These receptors were taken from a human donor who received an intestinal transplant.

The chain couples TRBV28 to TRBJ1-1; D gene uncertain. This CDR3 contains 15 residues. Trimming cost V 5 bases and J 0 bases, with 13 bases left between them. CDR1 and CDR2 from the germline V gene are MDHEN and SYDVKM. DNA of the CDR3: TGTGCCAGCAGTCCCCCGTTTGGGGTGAACACTGAAGCTTTCTTT. It is translated as CASSPPFGVNTEAFF.

CDR3 amino acids: CASTPGRNSGNTIYF. For the CDR3, the DNA is TGTGCCAGCACCCCGGGACGGAACTCTGGAAACACCATATATTTT. The genes are TRBV9 and TRBJ1-3; D perhaps matches TRBD1 (5 bases). V was cut by 6 bases and J by 0 bases, with 13 bases left in between. This CDR3 is built from 15 residues. The V gene's germline CDR1 is SGDLS and CDR2 YYNGEE.

The rearrangement uses TRBV11-1 and TRBJ2-1; 9 bases are a match to TRBD2. The length of the CDR3 is 15 residues. Germline CDR1 and CDR2: SGHAT and FQDESV (reference sequence). The ends lost 2 bases at V and 3 bases at J; junction bases unmatched: 2. DNA of the CDR3: TGTGCCAGCAGCTTAATGACTAGCGGCTACAATGAGCAGTTCTTC. Its translation is CASSLMTSGYNEQFF.

The chain is built from TRBV27 and TRBJ2-7; D possibly uses TRBD1 or TRBD2 (5 bases each). V was trimmed by 6 bases and J by 3 bases, leaving 18 bases between them. Germline V lookup: CDR1 MNHEY, CDR2 SMNVEV (reference sequence). The CDR3 covers 15 residues. The CDR3 protein is CASSRDVSPLYEQYF. The DNA of the CDR3 is TGTGCCAGCAGCAGGGACGTTTCCCCCCTCTACGAGCAGTACTTC.

J is TRBJ2-4 and V is TRBV2, with D unresolved. This CDR3 is built from 16 residues. Per the germline V gene, CDR1 is SNHLY and CDR2 is FYNNEI. Between the trimmed V and J ends, which lost 1 base and 0 bases, there was a span of 10 bases. DNA of the CDR3: TGTGCCAGCAGTGAAGAGGCGGTCCTAGCCAAAAACATTCAGTACTTC. Amino acid sequence: CASSEEAVLAKNIQYF.

The rearrangement links TRBV5-1 to TRBJ2-3; weak D call: TRBD2 (6 bases). This CDR3 spans 14 amino acids. The germline gives CDR1 SGHRS, CDR2 YFSETQ. Trimming left V 6 bases short and J 0 bases short, with 11 bases between. The CDR3 DNA reads as TGCGCCAGCACCCCTGGGACTAGCACAGATACGCAGTATTTT. Protein product: CASTPGTSTDTQYF. Full variable domain (remainder filled in from reference TRBV5-1 and TRBJ2-3): KAGVTQTPRYLIKTRGQQVTLSCSPISGHRSVSWYQQTPGQGLQFLFEYFSETQRNKGNFPGRFSGRQFSNSRSEMNVSTLELGDSALYLCASTPGTSTDTQYFGPGTRLTVL.

This rearrangement joins TRBV27 to TRBJ1-6; 7 bases align to TRBD1. Germline V gene lookup returns CDR1 MNHEY and CDR2 SMNVEV (reference sequence). This CDR3 is built from 14 residues. The V gene end was trimmed by 6 bases and the J gene end by 7 bases; junction bases not matched to a gene: 6. The CDR3 spells CASSPTGWNSPLHF. Written as DNA, the CDR3 is TGTGCCAGCAGCCCGACAGGGTGGAATTCACCCCTCCACTTT.

V usage is TRBV27 and J usage is TRBJ1-2; D uncertain. The CDR3 sequence is 13 residues long. V lost 4 bases to trimming and J lost 1 base, with 7 bases between them. The germline gives CDR1 MNHEY, CDR2 SMNVEV (reference sequence). CDR3 sequence: CASSSFVNYGYTF. DNA of the CDR3: TGTGCCAGCAGTTCTTTTGTTAACTATGGCTACACCTTC.

CDR3 DNA: TGTGCCAGCAGTGCCAGGAGCGCCCAGGGGGCGGATACGCAGTATTTT. Its translation: CASSARSAQGADTQYF. This chain links TRBV9 with TRBJ2-3, with TRBD1 identical over 8 bases. The CDR3 is 16 residues long. Per the germline V gene, CDR1 is SGDLS and CDR2 is YYNGEE. The ends lost 5 bases at V and 6 bases at J; junction bases unmatched: 14.

This rearrangement joins TRBV28 to TRBJ2-1; 9 nucleotides align to TRBD1. Germline assignment: CDR1 MDHEN and CDR2 SYDVKM. The CDR3 runs 17 residues. V lost 6 bases, J lost 1 base, and 10 bases stayed unmatched. CDR3 bases: TGTGCCAGCAGCGCGCCGGGACAGGGAGTATCCTACAATGAGCAGTTCTTC. It encodes CASSAPGQGVSYNEQFF.

The chain employs TRBV9 and TRBJ2-7; 13 bases line up with TRBD2. The V and J ends lost 3 bases and 1 base, in that order; junction bases with no gene match: 7. CDR1 and CDR2 from the germline V gene are SGDLS and YYNGEE. This CDR3 is 17 amino acids long. The CDR3 coding sequence is TGTGCCAGCAGCGCGGGACTAGCGGGAACCCCGTCCTACGAGCAGTACTTC. The encoded protein is CASSAGLAGTPSYEQYF.

This clone appeared once. This sequence joins TRBV6-5 and TRBJ2-7; TRBD2 matches 8 bases. The CDR3 totals 12 residues. The junction had 3 bases not matched to a gene; V was cut back by 0 bases and J by 11 bases. Looked up from germline, CDR1 is MNHEY and CDR2 is SVGAGI. Written as DNA, the CDR3 is TGTGCCAGCAGTTACTCGGGACTAGGGGAGTACTTC. The encoded protein is CASSYSGLGEYF.

This clone was seen a single time. The rearrangement uses TRBV19 and TRBJ2-1; D uncertain. Trimming stripped 3 bases from V and 9 bases from J, with 9 bases between. The CDR3 runs 12 residues. Germline loops: CDR1 LNHDA, CDR2 SQIVND (reference sequence). CDR3 sequence: CASSIENFEQFF. The DNA of the CDR3 is TGTGCCAGTAGTATTGAGAACTTTGAGCAGTTCTTC.

The chain couples TRBV11-2 to TRBJ2-7, with D hard to call. The V gene's germline CDR1 is SGHAT and CDR2 FQNNGV. The CDR3 sequence is 13 residues long. The V end lost 5 bases, the J end lost 2 bases, and 10 bases lay between the germline ends. In DNA, the CDR3 is TGTGCCAGCAGCCCTTATCCCACCTACGAGCAGTACTTC. Residues: CASSPYPTYEQYF.

The rearrangement joins TRBV30 to TRBJ1-5, with 7 bases fitting TRBD1. The CDR3 sequence is 13 residues long. Germline V gives CDR1 GTSNPN, CDR2 SVGIG (reference sequence). With 5 bases clipped from V and 2 bases from J, the junction kept 3 bases outside the gene matches. This CDR3 reads CAWQTGGNQPQHF. The CDR3 DNA reads as TGTGCCTGGCAAACAGGGGGCAATCAGCCCCAGCATTTT.

This clone appeared a single time. The rearrangement joins TRBV6-5 to TRBJ2-7; a possible D gene is TRBD1 (5 bases). The CDR3 length is 12 residues. V was clipped by 5 bases and J by 5 bases, with 10 bases between them. Germline loops: CDR1 MNHEY, CDR2 SVGAGI. In DNA, the CDR3 is TGTGCCAGCAGTAGCCAAGGGGACGAGCAGTACTTC. Its translation: CASSSQGDEQYF.

The chain recombines TRBV6-1 with TRBJ2-5; 11 nucleotides match TRBD2. The ends lost 2 bases at V and 2 bases at J; junction bases unmatched: 10. The CDR3 loop spans 18 amino acids. Germline V gene sequence: CDR1 MNHNS, CDR2 SASEGT. CDR3 in DNA: TGTGCCAGCAGTGAACGGACTAGCGGGTTTATAGCACAAGAGACCCAGTACTTC. Protein sequence: CASSERTSGFIAQETQYF.

The chain uses TRBV28 and TRBJ1-1; D is uncertain. Per germline, CDR1 MDHEN and CDR2 SYDVKM. This CDR3 has 13 amino acids. V was clipped by 4 bases and J by 1 base, with 7 bases between them. The CDR3 DNA reads as TGTGCCAGCAGTTCGGTCTGGAACACTGAAGCTTTCTTT. This sequence encodes CASSSVWNTEAFF. Full variable domain (rest looked up from reference TRBV28 and TRBJ1-1): DVKVTQSSRYLVKRTGEKVFLECVQDMDHENMFWYRQDPGLGLRLIYFSYDVKMKEKGDIPEGYSVSREKKERFSLILESASTNQTSMYLCASSSVWNTEAFFGQGTRLTVV.

V usage is TRBV18 and J usage is TRBJ2-1; TRBD2 aligns across 11 bases. The J segment lost 10 bases and the V segment lost 3 bases, leaving 11 bases of the junction unmatched. Germline CDR1 and CDR2: KGHSH and LQKENI. CDR3 length equals 16 residues. The CDR3, as DNA: TGTGCCAGCTCACCGCAAACTAGCGGGAGCGGGGCAGAGCAGTTCTTC. Protein: CASSPQTSGSGAEQFF.

The V and J genes are TRBV18 and TRBJ2-3; D is possibly TRBD1 (5 bases). V gave up 3 bases and J gave up 7 bases, with 17 bases separating them. Per germline, CDR1 KGHSH and CDR2 LQKENI. The CDR3 spans 15 residues. CDR3 sequence (DNA): TGTGCCAGCTCACCGCAAGGGGTTAGGCTAAATACGCAGTATTTT. Translation gives CASSPQGVRLNTQYF.